These T cell receptor beta chains were read from a single sample in a study of a mutant IDH1 vaccine in newly diagnosed glioma. For these TCRs, the target antigens are not known. Profiled with immunoSEQ multiplex PCR; TCRdb holds only in-frame clones, not every one. This sample has under 45,000 clones, with around 76% found just once. The sample in question was PBMCs, obtained from a glioma patient whose treatment included an IDH1 peptide vaccine. Receptors originate from a man aged 45-65 years with glioma. The CDR3 runs from the conserved cysteine through the conserved F or W. D genes are given only for firm matches.

v_call	j_call	d_call	cdr3_aa
TRBV29-1	TRBJ2-2	TRBD1	CSVVDRVNTGELFF
TRBV6-4	TRBJ2-2	-	CASSDSGESGELFF
TRBV14	TRBJ2-3	-	CASSPIRLIPDTQYF
TRBV7-8	TRBJ2-7	-	CASSLAREQYF
TRBV6-1	TRBJ1-5	-	CASSVGGKWPQHF
TRBV10-3	TRBJ2-1	TRBD1	CAISGTGVEQFF
TRBV5-4	TRBJ2-5	-	CASMVGGPVETQYF
TRBV7-3	TRBJ2-5	-	CASSLTGGEGETQYF
TRBV29-1	TRBJ1-2	TRBD1	CSGGGTDYGYTF
TRBV4-2	TRBJ2-7	TRBD1	CASSPRTGALYEQYF
TRBV4-3	TRBJ2-3	-	CASSLSRKKDTQYF
TRBV6-5	TRBJ2-7	-	CASSYRRGSYEQYF
TRBV9	TRBJ2-1	-	CASSVEGFGYNEQFF
TRBV5-4	TRBJ2-7	-	CASSLLDSYEQYF
TRBV18	TRBJ2-7	-	CASSPLREISYEQYF
TRBV7-9	TRBJ2-5	-	CASSPSGPSRETQYF
TRBV6-1	TRBJ1-2	TRBD1	CASSEGGWDRDYTF
TRBV6-6	TRBJ1-5	-	CASSYDVRKDQPQHF
TRBV4-3	TRBJ2-3	-	CASSQAPRPDTQYF
TRBV14	TRBJ2-5	-	CASRRRGEETQYF
TRBV11-2	TRBJ1-1	-	CASSPPNRGVNTEAFF
TRBV6-6	TRBJ2-1	-	CASSRAGTYNEQFF
TRBV7-9	TRBJ2-1	TRBD1	CASTIGPVRGRDYNEQFF
TRBV5-6	TRBJ2-7	TRBD2	CASSLGLAGVPYEQYF
TRBV5-1	TRBJ2-7	-	CASSLEEGLDEQYF
TRBV4-1	TRBJ2-7	-	CASSQGGYEQYF
TRBV11-2	TRBJ1-5	-	CASSRQVNQPQHF
TRBV30	TRBJ1-6	TRBD1	CAWREGTGVDSPLHF
TRBV6-1	TRBJ2-1	TRBD1	CASSEVWDRAYNEQFF
TRBV30	TRBJ2-7	-	CAWSLRDYEQYF
TRBV30	TRBJ1-2	-	CAWNRVGGYTF
TRBV5-4	TRBJ2-2	-	CASSRTGTGELFF
TRBV27	TRBJ1-1	-	CASSLQGGTEAFF
TRBV4-1	TRBJ2-3	-	CASSQFGGLGTDTQYF
TRBV5-1	TRBJ1-6	-	CASSLEGRPLHF
TRBV15	TRBJ2-1	TRBD2	CATRPSGGNPEQFF
TRBV27	TRBJ2-7	-	CASSPGSYEQYF
TRBV5-1	TRBJ2-7	-	CASSLAVGPLEQYF
TRBV6-5	TRBJ2-2	-	CASSYQGLPTGELFF
TRBV27	TRBJ1-4	TRBD1	CASSWGQREKLFF
TRBV11-2	TRBJ1-1	-	CASSLSLGASSGHEAFF
TRBV6-5	TRBJ1-3	-	CATSTGSGNTIYF
TRBV4-1	TRBJ2-1	TRBD2	CASSQEGRMGRAYNEQFF
TRBV4-3	TRBJ2-4	-	CASSQDWARGNIQYF
TRBV27	TRBJ1-2	-	CASSLSSRGDSYTF
TRBV15	TRBJ1-1	-	CATSRDLAPSTEAFF
TRBV7-9	TRBJ2-1	-	CASSPQDRAYNEQFF
TRBV6-1	TRBJ2-7	TRBD1	CASIVGTGADEQYF